This T cell receptor (beta chain) is drawn from a study of identifying expanded T cells in peripheral blood (dated by TCRdb to about 2019). In the study overall: Separate aliquots of the same genomic DNA pool were sequenced to produce technical replicates, and four replicates were compared in pairs.

With respect to this clone: Its antigen remains unidentified. One base away there is no much larger clone; base qualities are not given.

V was cut back by 6 bases and J by 7 bases, leaving a gap of 16 bases between them. The germline V gene sets CDR1 to WSHSY and CDR2 to SAAADI. The CDR3, cysteine through phenylalanine, is 15 amino acids long. Only the CDR3 portion is preserved as DNA: 45 bases, with reading frame beginning at the first base. During the collection period, no infections or other immune events were recorded for the healthy donors. Time-dependent variance in a beta-binomial model of T-cell clone differential abundance was calibrated using healthy-donor blood repertoires as a training cohort. There were roughly 10 healthy donors in the training cohort, of whom 3 were female and 7 were male. An age range of about 29 to 65 years, with an average of 43 years, was recorded for the donors. Obtained from a commercial supplier, whole blood was collected from each healthy donor at three time points set around two weeks apart. For immunosequencing, genomic DNA was extracted from whole blood that had not been sorted.

TCRbeta CDR3 regions were profiled by bias-controlled multiplex PCR amplification of genomic DNA with the immunoSEQ Assay. The authors' analysis ran thus. To quantify the absolute abundance of each unique TCRbeta CDR3 region, the sequences were collapsed and filtered. Differential abundance was assessed using a binomial (Fisher-equivalent) model and a beta-binomial model in which time-dependent variance fitted from healthy donors was added. Clones with fewer than 5 combined templates were removed, and differential abundance was called for clones with a Benjamini-Hochberg FDR below 0.01. Beta-binomial variance was modeled as a function of total template count across the two samples using the form v = (b*log(k)+a)^2. In its TCRdb copy, this immuneACCESS table keeps in-frame sequences only and misses some clones. Where compared with another copy, unresolved V genes explain less than half of these, and the others have no known cause. For V, J and clone size, that table is used; D and trimming come from the DNA. The sample table lists tens of thousands of clones, approximately 88% of them with a count of one. The top ten constitute about 4% of the sample.

What the authors observed across the whole study: Across all healthy donors, variance in clone template counts between roughly 2-week samples was found to increase significantly with total template count. The authors expected biological variance in healthy repertoires might increase further over much longer intervals such as months to years. Across all healthy-donor time intervals, the beta-binomial model significantly cut both the number of clones called differentially abundant and the false-positive rate. The binomial model flagged 0.9 to 1.5 differentially abundant clones between technical replicates but about 15 over about 2 weeks and roughly 19 over roughly 4 weeks.

The sequencing sample was made of blood. The clonotype originates from a person between 18 and 75 years old in good health. The rearrangement joined TRBV10-2 to TRBJ2-6; the D gene is perhaps TRBD2, on 5 matching bases. In nucleotide form, the sequence is TGCGCCAGCAGGAGGGAAGAGGGCGACGCCAACGTCCTGACTTTC. Its coded protein is CASRREEGDANVLTF.